A single sample is the source of the 2 T cell receptor beta chains below, sequenced in a study of blood T cell repertoires in COVID-19. Profiled with immunoSEQ multiplex PCR; TCRdb holds only in-frame clones, not every one. The sample contains under 250,000 clones, approximately 90% of which appear only once. Input material: PBMCs or T cells enriched from blood (not recorded which). The receptors here all came from a man between 40 and 49 years old who had recovered from COVID-19.

The V and J genes are TRBV4-3 and TRBJ1-1, with a tentative D call TRBD1 (5 bases). The germline V gene encodes CDR1 LGHNA and CDR2 YSLEER. Trimming cost V 6 bases and J 1 base, with 15 bases left between them. The CDR3 is 15 residues long. CDR3 nucleotide sequence: TGCGCCAGCAGACGGACATGGGCAGGGAACACTGAAGCTTTCTTT. It specifies CASRRTWAGNTEAFF.

J is TRBJ1-4 and V is TRBV7-9, with 10 bases that match TRBD1. In germline, CDR1 is SEHNR, CDR2 FQNEAQ (reference sequence). V lost 6 bases, J lost 2 bases, and 3 bases stayed unmatched. The CDR3 sequence is 15 residues long. The CDR3 protein is CASSPTGGTNEKLFF. The CDR3 bases are TGTGCCAGCAGTCCGACAGGGGGCACTAATGAAAAACTGTTTTTT.